Listed below are T cell receptor beta chains from one sample, sequenced in a study of neurological immune-mediated disorders. In TCRdb, the 5' RACE reads were re-called with MiXCR into one record per CDR3 protein. The table lists 71,000 or so distinct CDR3 sequences, less than 5.5% of them singletons. The specimen was PBMCs. Receptors originate from a woman aged 30 to 39 with multiple sclerosis. Both conserved end residues are trimmed from each CDR3. Fields, in order: J gene, V gene, CDR3 protein.

j_call: TRBJ2-1
v_call: TRBV11-3
cdr3_aa: ASSSTGLAGGKTNEQF

j_call: TRBJ2-7
v_call: TRBV7-9
cdr3_aa: ASSLGGVEQY

j_call: TRBJ1-2
v_call: TRBV20-1
cdr3_aa: SARDHAGFGYT

j_call: TRBJ1-3
v_call: TRBV12-3/TRBV12-4
cdr3_aa: ASSLGSSGNTIY

j_call: TRBJ2-1
v_call: TRBV19
cdr3_aa: ASSSTYWDEQF

j_call: TRBJ2-3
v_call: TRBV5-1
cdr3_aa: ASSRVKTGGLGTDTQY

j_call: TRBJ1-6
v_call: TRBV20-1
cdr3_aa: SASGQPFYNSPLH

j_call: TRBJ2-5
v_call: TRBV5-1
cdr3_aa: ASSLEGPPGETQY

j_call: TRBJ2-7
v_call: TRBV3-1
cdr3_aa: ASSPGGRRYEQY

j_call: TRBJ2-2
v_call: TRBV5-1
cdr3_aa: ASARTRGRNTGELF

j_call: TRBJ2-1
v_call: TRBV5-1
cdr3_aa: ASSSQGAGNEQF

j_call: TRBJ1-2
v_call: TRBV10-3
cdr3_aa: AISENRNGYT